Below, 16 T cell receptor beta chains from the same sample are listed, as sequenced in a study of blood T cell repertoires in COVID-19. The method was immunoSEQ multiplex PCR; TCRdb's version includes in-frame clones alone and lacks a portion of them. This sample has about 200,000 clones, with roughly four fifths found just once. Sequenced input: PBMCs or T cells enriched from blood (not recorded which). The receptors derive from a man aged 35 to 55 who had recovered from COVID-19.

The V gene is TRBV6-5, the J gene TRBJ1-4, with unresolved D. V lost 6 bases to trimming and J lost 5 bases, with 13 bases between them. The CDR3 contains 14 residues. Germline V gives CDR1 MNHEY, CDR2 SVGAGI. The CDR3 sequence: CASSRRSLNEKLFF. Here the CDR3 DNA reads TGTGCCAGCAGCCGCAGGTCCCTGAATGAAAAACTGTTTTTT.

The chain recombines TRBV3-1 (or the pseudogene TRBV3-2) with TRBJ1-1; D possibly corresponds to TRBD1 (5 bases). The germline V and J ends were trimmed by 0 bases and 9 bases, with 14 bases remaining between them. Germline CDR1 LGHDT, CDR2 YNNKEL (reference sequence). The CDR3 contains 14 residues. CDR3 loop: CASSQEGTANQAFF. For the CDR3, the DNA is TGTGCCAGCAGCCAAGAGGGGACTGCCAATCAAGCTTTCTTT.

This chain uses TRBV6-1 with TRBJ2-1, with a possible D match to TRBD1 (6 bases). Trimming took 1 base from V and 1 from J, leaving 8 bases between them. The germline CDR1 and CDR2 sequences are MNHNS and SASEGT. There are 15 residues in the CDR3. The CDR3 DNA reads TGTGCCAGCAGTGAAGGGGGGACATCCTACAATGAGCAGTTCTTC. This translates into CASSEGGTSYNEQFF.

The chain couples TRBV7-2 to TRBJ2-3; 7 bases fit TRBD2. J lost 0 bases, V lost 8 bases, and 8 bases had no gene match. The CDR3 totals 15 residues. From germline, CDR1 is SGHTA and CDR2 FQGNSA. DNA for the CDR3: TGTGCCAGCGGCGGGAGTCGCCTTAGCACAGATACGCAGTATTTT. Translating it yields CASGGSRLSTDTQYF.

The rearrangement links TRBV6-2 or TRBV6-3 to TRBJ1-1; tentatively, D is TRBD1 (5 bases). The V gene lost 2 bases and the J gene lost 1 base, with 11 bases spanning the gap. The CDR3 extends over 15 amino acids. In germline, CDR1 is MNHEY, CDR2 SVGEGT. As DNA, the CDR3 is TGTGCCAGCAGTTACAGGGGCCCCACGAACACTGAAGCTTTCTTT. It yields the protein CASSYRGPTNTEAFF.

This chain joins TRBV9 and TRBJ2-3, with 9 bases identical to TRBD1. The germline V gene encodes CDR1 SGDLS and CDR2 YYNGEE. V trimming: 0 bases; J trimming: 4 bases; junction bases outside the gene matches: 0. This CDR3 comprises 14 residues. CDR3 sequence (DNA): TGTGCCAGCAGCGTAGGGACAGGGGCAGATACGCAGTATTTT. Its protein product is CASSVGTGADTQYF.

The V and J genes are TRBV6-2 or TRBV6-3 and TRBJ2-1; tentative D call: TRBD2 (6 bases). The CDR3 consists of 16 residues. Germline assignment: CDR1 MNHEY and CDR2 SVGEGT. Trimming shortened V by 0 bases and J by 1 base, and 10 bases separated the two germline ends. The DNA of the CDR3 is TGTGCCAGCAGTTACTCGGGCGGGAATTCCTACAATGAGCAGTTCTTC. Encoded protein: CASSYSGGNSYNEQFF.

V and J are TRBV29-1 and TRBJ2-5, with 9 bases fitting TRBD1. The CDR3 has 13 residues. The junction had 2 bases not matched to a gene; V was cut back by 2 bases and J by 4 bases. Germline CDR1 and CDR2: SQVTM and ANQGSEA. The CDR3 nucleotides are TGCAGCGTTGAACGGACAGGGGTAGAGACCCAGTACTTC. Its translation is CSVERTGVETQYF. The complete variable domain, with remaining parts taken from reference TRBV29-1 and TRBJ2-5, reads SAVISQKPSRDICQRGTSLTIQCQVDSQVTMMFWYRQQPGQSLTLIATANQGSEATYESGFVIDKFPISRPNLTFSTLTVSNMSPEDSSIYLCSVERTGVETQYFGPGTRLLVL.

The V gene is TRBV27, the J gene TRBJ2-3, with D tentatively TRBD1 (5 bases). Germline V gene data show CDR1 as MNHEY and CDR2 as SMNVEV (reference sequence). Trimming shortened V by 5 bases and J by 2 bases, and 20 bases separated the two germline ends. This CDR3 has 17 amino acids. CDR3 nucleotide sequence: TGTGCCAGCAGTCCGGACATAGCCCTATATACCACAGATACGCAGTATTTT. Its protein product is CASSPDIALYTTDTQYF.

By share, this clone ranks as medium-sized. V is TRBV9 and J is TRBJ2-3; perhaps TRBD1 as D (5 bases). The CDR3 is 16 residues long. Trimming shortened V by 0 bases and J by 0 bases, and 11 bases separated the two germline ends. Germline V gene sequence: CDR1 SGDLS, CDR2 YYNGEE. The CDR3 loop reads CASSVGNRGSTDTQYF. The DNA of the CDR3 is TGTGCCAGCAGCGTAGGGAATAGGGGCAGCACAGATACGCAGTATTTT. Together with reference TRBV9 and TRBJ2-3, the CDR3 gives the full variable domain: DSGVTQTPKHLITATGQRVTLRCSPRSGDLSVYWYQQSLDQGLQFLIQYYNGEERAKGNILERFSAQQFPDLHSELNLSSLELGDSALYFCASSVGNRGSTDTQYFGPGTRLTVL.

The chain carries TRBV6-5 and TRBJ1-6, with 10 bases lining up with TRBD1. The CDR3 is made up of 16 amino acids. With 2 bases clipped from V and 9 bases from J, the junction kept 7 bases outside the gene matches. The germline V gene encodes CDR1 MNHEY and CDR2 SVGAGI. CDR3 sequence: CASSYGRGQGISPLHF. In DNA, the CDR3 is TGTGCCAGCAGTTACGGGAGGGGACAGGGGATTTCACCCCTCCACTTT.

The V gene is TRBV7-9, the J gene TRBJ2-1; D possibly corresponds to TRBD2 (7 bases). V lost 3 bases and J 7 bases, leaving 19 bases between the germline ends. This CDR3 spans 16 amino acids. CDR1 and CDR2 from the germline V gene are SEHNR and FQNEAQ (reference sequence). The CDR3 here is CASSFPSRGGDNEQFF. The CDR3 DNA reads as TGTGCCAGCAGCTTCCCCTCGAGGGGGGGGGATAATGAGCAGTTCTTC.

This clone occurred many times. J is TRBJ2-3 and V is TRBV7-2; TRBD2 aligns across 11 bases. The trim removed 2 bases at V and 6 bases at J, leaving 4 bases unmatched. The CDR3 has 15 amino acids. Germline loops: CDR1 SGHTA, CDR2 FQGNSA. CDR3 DNA: TGTGCCAGCAGCTTACCGACTAGCGGGATGGATACGCAGTATTTT. Residues: CASSLPTSGMDTQYF. The full variable domain, in which reference TRBV7-2 and TRBJ2-3 provide the parts outside the CDR3, is GAGVSQSPSNKVTEKGKDVELRCDPISGHTALYWYRQSLGQGLEFLIYFQGNSAPDKSGLPSDRFSAERTGGSVSTLTIQRTQQEDSAVYLCASSLPTSGMDTQYFGPGTRLTVL.

This clone has only one observation. The V call is TRBV5-4, the J call TRBJ1-3; D gene unclear. The CDR3 loop spans 16 amino acids. Per germline, CDR1 SGHNT and CDR2 YYREEE (reference sequence). V lost 4 bases and J lost 0, with 14 bases in between. The CDR3 region is CASSDKRSGSGNTIYF. The DNA of the CDR3 is TGTGCCAGCAGCGATAAGAGGTCCGGCTCTGGAAACACCATATATTTT.

The V gene is TRBV7-2, the J gene TRBJ2-3, with 9 bases fitting TRBD2. The germline CDR1 and CDR2 sequences are SGHTA and FQGNSA. CDR3 length: 14 amino acids. The V gene end was trimmed by 5 bases and the J gene end by 4 bases; junction bases not matched to a gene: 4. CDR3 DNA: TGTGCCAGCAGCCCGGGACTAGCATCAGATACGCAGTATTTT. It specifies CASSPGLASDTQYF.

The chain combines TRBV5-1 with TRBJ2-1; D not certain. The CDR3 totals 14 residues. Trimming took 4 bases from V and 9 from J, leaving 17 bases between them. Germline CDR1 SGHRS, CDR2 YFSETQ. In nucleotides, the CDR3 is TGCGCCAGCAGCCCCTTAGTTTTTGTGGTTGAGCAGTTCTTC. It codes for CASSPLVFVVEQFF. Looking up the rest from reference TRBV5-1 and TRBJ2-1 gives the full variable domain: KAGVTQTPRYLIKTRGQQVTLSCSPISGHRSVSWYQQTPGQGLQFLFEYFSETQRNKGNFPGRFSGRQFSNSRSEMNVSTLELGDSALYLCASSPLVFVVEQFFGPGTRLTVL.